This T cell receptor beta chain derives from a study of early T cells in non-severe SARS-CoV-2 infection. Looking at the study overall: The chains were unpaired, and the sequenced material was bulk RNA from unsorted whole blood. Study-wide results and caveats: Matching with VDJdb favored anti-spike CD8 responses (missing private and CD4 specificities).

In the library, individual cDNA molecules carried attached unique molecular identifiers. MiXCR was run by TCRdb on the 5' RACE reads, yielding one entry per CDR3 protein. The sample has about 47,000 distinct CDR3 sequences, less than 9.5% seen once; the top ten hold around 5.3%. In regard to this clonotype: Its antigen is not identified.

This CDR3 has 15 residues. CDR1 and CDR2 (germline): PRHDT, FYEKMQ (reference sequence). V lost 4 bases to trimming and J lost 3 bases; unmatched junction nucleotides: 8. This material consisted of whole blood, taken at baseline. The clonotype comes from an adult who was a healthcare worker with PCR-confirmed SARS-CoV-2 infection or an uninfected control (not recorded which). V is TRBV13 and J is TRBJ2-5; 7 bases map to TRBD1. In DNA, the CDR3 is TGTGCCAGCAGCTGGACCGGGACAGATAAAGAGACCCAGTACTTC. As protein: CASSWTGTDKETQYF.